What follows are 6 T cell receptor beta chains derived from one specimen sequenced in a study of early T cells in non-severe SARS-CoV-2 infection. TCRdb re-derived calls from the 5' RACE reads in MiXCR, one entry per CDR3 protein. The sample consists of around 33,000 distinct CDR3 sequences, around 6% of them appearing once. Sequencing input: whole blood. Source of these receptors: an adult who was a healthcare worker with PCR-confirmed SARS-CoV-2 infection or an uninfected control (not recorded which).

The chain recombines TRBV10-2 with TRBJ2-3, with a tentative D call TRBD1 (5 bases). Germline values: CDR1 WSHSY, CDR2 SAAADI. Between the trimmed V and J ends, which lost 3 bases and 5 bases, there was a span of 9 bases. The CDR3 has 13 amino acids. The CDR3 here is CASSEQVLDTQYF. In nucleotides, the CDR3 is TGCGCCAGCAGTGAACAGGTTTTAGATACGCAGTATTTT.

There are many counts of this clonotype. The chain combines TRBV15 with TRBJ2-7; D possibly matches TRBD1 or TRBD2 (5 bases each). The CDR3 totals 13 residues. Trimming took off 3 bases at V and 7 bases at J, with 13 bases between the two ends. In germline, CDR1 is LNHNV, CDR2 YYDKDF (reference sequence). The CDR3 loop is CATSRQNWGEQYF. The CDR3 region has the DNA TGTGCCACCAGCAGGCAGAACTGGGGGGAGCAGTACTTC.

This clonotype was seen many times. V and J are TRBV7-2 and TRBJ2-1, with 8 bases fitting TRBD2. Germline V gives CDR1 SGHTA, CDR2 FQGNSA. CDR3 length: 14 residues. The V and J ends lost 0 bases and 8 bases, in that order; junction bases with no gene match: 3. Written as DNA, the CDR3 is TGTGCCAGCAGCTTAGCCGGGGGGGTGGATGAGCAGTTCTTC. It encodes CASSLAGGVDEQFF.

Many counts were recorded for this clonotype. V and J are TRBV5-4 and TRBJ1-1, with D perhaps matching TRBD1 (5 bases). CDR1 SGHNT and CDR2 YYREEE come from the germline V gene (reference sequence). The V gene lost 2 bases and the J gene lost 0 bases, with 11 bases spanning the gap. The CDR3 is 15 amino acids. The CDR3 nucleotides read TGTGCCAGCAGCTTTCCGATGGGGGTGAACACTGAAGCTTTCTTT. Translating gives CASSFPMGVNTEAFF.

In its sample, this clonotype was seen many times. This sequence joins TRBV6-5 and TRBJ1-2; D gene uncertain. The CDR3 spans 15 residues. The ends were cut back, 6 bases at V and 0 bases at J, with 14 bases in the middle. Germline CDR1 reads MNHEY; CDR2 reads SVGAGI. CDR3: CASRKGTEPNYGYTF. The DNA of the CDR3 is TGTGCCAGCAGAAAGGGCACAGAACCTAACTATGGCTACACCTTC.

This clonotype came up a few times. This chain connects TRBV29-1 to TRBJ2-2, with D perhaps TRBD1 or TRBD2 (5 bases each). This CDR3 is 13 amino acids long. V was shortened by 6 bases and J by 6 bases, with 14 bases between the two germline ends. Germline V lookup: CDR1 SQVTM, CDR2 ANQGSEA. CDR3 protein: CSVSPRGAGELFF. The DNA for the CDR3 is TGCAGCGTATCTCCCCGGGGCGCCGGGGAGCTGTTTTTT.